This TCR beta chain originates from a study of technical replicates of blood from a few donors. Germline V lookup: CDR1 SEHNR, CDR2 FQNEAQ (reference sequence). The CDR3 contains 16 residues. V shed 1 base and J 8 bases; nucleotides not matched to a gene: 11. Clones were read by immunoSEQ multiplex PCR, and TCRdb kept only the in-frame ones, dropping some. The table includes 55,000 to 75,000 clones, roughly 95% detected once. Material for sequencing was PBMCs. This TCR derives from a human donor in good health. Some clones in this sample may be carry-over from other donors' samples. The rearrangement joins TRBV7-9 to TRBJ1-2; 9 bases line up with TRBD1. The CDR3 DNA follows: TGTGCCAGCAGCTTAGTAGGCAACAGGGGGCCTAGCGGCTACACCTTC. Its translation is CASSLVGNRGPSGYTF.